The text below deals with one T cell receptor (beta chain). Its target is unknown. These data originate in a study of Ad26.COV2.S vaccination and SARS-CoV-2 variants. Across the study: By the intramuscular route, Ad26.COV2.S was given once, or twice 56 days apart.

Only in-frame clones appear in the TCRdb table, and some are missing; sequencing was by immunoSEQ multiplex PCR. The sample holds roughly 410,000 clones, 83% seen once. Stated treatment: around 19 received Ad26.COV2.S at low or high dose, single or two shots; roughly 5 received placebo; per-sample allocation not given. The investigators took samples on day 63 after the first vaccine or placebo injection. What was given as vaccine was an Ad26 vector encoding Wuhan-strain SARS-CoV-2 spike. General study results and limits: Relative to placebo recipients, vaccine recipients exhibited elevated spike-specific TCR breadth. The TCR breadth and depth analyses may have produced an underestimate of total T cell responses.

V was cut by 1 base and J by 7 bases, with 7 bases left in between. In germline, CDR1 is SEHNR, CDR2 FQNEAQ (reference sequence). This CDR3 contains 12 residues. The chain couples TRBV7-9 to TRBJ1-2; D is unclear. This sequence originates from a person aged 18-60 years who received the Ad26.COV2.S COVID-19 vaccine or a placebo. The material was peripheral blood, obtained in a trial of Ad26.COV2.S vaccine versus placebo. The CDR3 here is CASSLGGLGYTF. The CDR3 DNA sequence: TGTGCCAGCAGCTTAGGAGGTCTTGGCTACACCTTC.